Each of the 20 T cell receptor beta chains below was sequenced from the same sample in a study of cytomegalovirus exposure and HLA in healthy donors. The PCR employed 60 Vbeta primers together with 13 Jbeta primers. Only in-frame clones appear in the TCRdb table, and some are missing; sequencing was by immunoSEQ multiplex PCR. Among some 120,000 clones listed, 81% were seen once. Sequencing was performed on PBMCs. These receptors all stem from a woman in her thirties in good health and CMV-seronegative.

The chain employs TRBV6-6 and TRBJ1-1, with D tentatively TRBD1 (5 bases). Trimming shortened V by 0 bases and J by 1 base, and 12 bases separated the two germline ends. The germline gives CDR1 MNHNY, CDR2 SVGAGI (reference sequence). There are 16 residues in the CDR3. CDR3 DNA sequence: TGTGCCAGCAGTTACTCGAAGGGGATTTCGAACACTGAAGCTTTCTTT. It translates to CASSYSKGISNTEAFF.

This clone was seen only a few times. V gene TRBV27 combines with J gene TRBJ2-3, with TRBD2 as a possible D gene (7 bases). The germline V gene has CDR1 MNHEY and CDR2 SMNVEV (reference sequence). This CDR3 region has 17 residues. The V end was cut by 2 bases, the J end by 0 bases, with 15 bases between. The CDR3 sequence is CASSLGAGAPSTDTQYF. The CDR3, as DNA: TGTGCCAGCAGTTTAGGGGCGGGGGCTCCTAGCACAGATACGCAGTATTTT.

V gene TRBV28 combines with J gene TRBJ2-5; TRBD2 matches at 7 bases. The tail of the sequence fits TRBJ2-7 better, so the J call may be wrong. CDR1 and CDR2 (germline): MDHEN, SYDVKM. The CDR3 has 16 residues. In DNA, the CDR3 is TGTGCCAGCAGCCGCGACGCGGGACTAAAGGACTACGAGCAGTACTTC. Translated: CASSRDAGLKDYEQYF.

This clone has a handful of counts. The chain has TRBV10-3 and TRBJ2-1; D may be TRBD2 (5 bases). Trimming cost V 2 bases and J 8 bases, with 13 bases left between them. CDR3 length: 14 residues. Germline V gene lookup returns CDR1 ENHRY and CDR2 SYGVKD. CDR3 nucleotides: TGTGCCATCAGTGAGAGGGTTAGCGAGCATGAGCAGTTCTTC. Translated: CAISERVSEHEQFF.

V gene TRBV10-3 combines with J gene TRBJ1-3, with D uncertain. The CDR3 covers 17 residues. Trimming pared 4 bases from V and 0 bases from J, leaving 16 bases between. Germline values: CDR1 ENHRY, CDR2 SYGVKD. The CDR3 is CAISAFYSGASGNTIYF. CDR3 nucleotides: TGTGCCATCAGTGCTTTTTACAGCGGTGCCTCTGGAAACACCATATATTTT.

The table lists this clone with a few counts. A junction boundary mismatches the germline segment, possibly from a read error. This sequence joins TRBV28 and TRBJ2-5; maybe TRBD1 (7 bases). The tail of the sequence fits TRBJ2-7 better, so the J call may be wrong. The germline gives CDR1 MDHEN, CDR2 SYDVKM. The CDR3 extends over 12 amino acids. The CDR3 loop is CATDRDSHEQYF. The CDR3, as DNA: TGTGCCACCGACAGGGACTCCCACGAGCAGTACTTC.

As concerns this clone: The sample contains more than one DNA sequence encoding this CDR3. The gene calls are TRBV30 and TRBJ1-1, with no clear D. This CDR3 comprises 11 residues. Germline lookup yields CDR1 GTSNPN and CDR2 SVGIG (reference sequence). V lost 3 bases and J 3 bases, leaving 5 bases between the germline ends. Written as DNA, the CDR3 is TGTGCCTGGAGCCTTGACACTGAAGCTTTCTTT. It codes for CAWSLDTEAFF.

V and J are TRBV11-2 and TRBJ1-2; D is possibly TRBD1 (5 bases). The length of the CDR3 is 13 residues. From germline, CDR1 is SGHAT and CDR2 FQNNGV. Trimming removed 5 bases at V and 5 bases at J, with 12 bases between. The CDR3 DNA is TGTGCCAGCAGCCCATCGACAGTTTATGGCTACACCTTC. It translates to CASSPSTVYGYTF.

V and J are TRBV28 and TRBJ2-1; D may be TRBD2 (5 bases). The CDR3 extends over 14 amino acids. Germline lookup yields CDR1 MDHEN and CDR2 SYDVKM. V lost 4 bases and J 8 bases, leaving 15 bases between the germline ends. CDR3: CASSSLAVVDEQFF. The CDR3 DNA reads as TGTGCCAGCAGTTCCCTAGCTGTGGTCGATGAGCAGTTCTTC.

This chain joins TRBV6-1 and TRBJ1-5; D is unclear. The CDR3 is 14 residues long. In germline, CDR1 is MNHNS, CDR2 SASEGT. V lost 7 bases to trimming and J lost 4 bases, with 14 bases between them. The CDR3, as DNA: TGTGCCAGCATAGGAGGGAATGGGAATCAGCCCCAGCATTTT. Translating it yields CASIGGNGNQPQHF.

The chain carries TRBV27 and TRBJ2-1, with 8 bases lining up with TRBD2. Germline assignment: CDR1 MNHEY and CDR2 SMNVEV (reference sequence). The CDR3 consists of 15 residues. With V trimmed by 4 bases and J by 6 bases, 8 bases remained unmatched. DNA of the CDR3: TGTGCCAGCAGTTCCCCGGGAGGGCCGGTCAATGAGCAGTTCTTC. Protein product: CASSSPGGPVNEQFF.

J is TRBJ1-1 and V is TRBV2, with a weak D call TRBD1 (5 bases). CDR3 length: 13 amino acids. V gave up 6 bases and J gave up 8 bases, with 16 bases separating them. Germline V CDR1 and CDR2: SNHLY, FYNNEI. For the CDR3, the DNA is TGTGCCAGCAGCCCCCCGCTTCAGGGCGAAGCTTTCTTT. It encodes CASSPPLQGEAFF.

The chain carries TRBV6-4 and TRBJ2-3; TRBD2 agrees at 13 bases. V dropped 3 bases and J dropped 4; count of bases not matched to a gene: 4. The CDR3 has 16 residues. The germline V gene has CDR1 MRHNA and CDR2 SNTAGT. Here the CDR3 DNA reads TGTGCCAGCAGTGAGGGGGGACTAGCGGGATCAGATACGCAGTATTTT. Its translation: CASSEGGLAGSDTQYF.

The CDR3 reads CASSYGDSYGYTF. CDR3 coding DNA: TGTGCCAGCAGTTACGGGGACAGCTATGGCTACACCTTC. The chain carries TRBV6-5 and TRBJ1-2; TRBD1 matches 7 bases. This CDR3 spans 13 amino acids. The germline V gene encodes CDR1 MNHEY and CDR2 SVGAGI. V shed 2 bases, J shed 4 bases, and the junction held 1 base outside the gene matches.

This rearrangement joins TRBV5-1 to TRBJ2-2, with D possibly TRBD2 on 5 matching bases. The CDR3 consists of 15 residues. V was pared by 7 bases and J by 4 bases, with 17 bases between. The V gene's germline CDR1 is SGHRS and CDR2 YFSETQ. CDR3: CASALEGRGTGELFF. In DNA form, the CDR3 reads TGCGCCAGCGCCTTAGAGGGAAGAGGCACCGGGGAGCTGTTTTTT.

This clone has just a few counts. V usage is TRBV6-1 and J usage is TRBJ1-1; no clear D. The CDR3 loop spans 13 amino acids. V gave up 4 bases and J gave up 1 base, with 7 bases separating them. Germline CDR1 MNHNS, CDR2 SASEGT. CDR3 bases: TGTGCCAGCAGTGGCCACAGGAACACTGAAGCTTTCTTT. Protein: CASSGHRNTEAFF.

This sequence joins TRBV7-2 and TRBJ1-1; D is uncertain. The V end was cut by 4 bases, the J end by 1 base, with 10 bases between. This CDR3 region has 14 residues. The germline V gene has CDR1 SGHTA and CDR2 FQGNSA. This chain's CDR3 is CASSYSTANTEAFF. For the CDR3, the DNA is TGTGCCAGCAGCTATTCCACAGCGAACACTGAAGCTTTCTTT.

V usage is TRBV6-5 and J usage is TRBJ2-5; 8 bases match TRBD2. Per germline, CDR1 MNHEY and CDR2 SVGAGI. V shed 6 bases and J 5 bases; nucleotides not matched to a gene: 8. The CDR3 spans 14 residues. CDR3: CASSWSGSPETQYF. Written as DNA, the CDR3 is TGTGCCAGCAGCTGGAGCGGGAGTCCGGAGACCCAGTACTTC.

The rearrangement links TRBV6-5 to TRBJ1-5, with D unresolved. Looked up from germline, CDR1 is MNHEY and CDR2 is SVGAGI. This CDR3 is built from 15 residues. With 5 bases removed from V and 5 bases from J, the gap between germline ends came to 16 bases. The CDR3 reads CASSAYRSPDQPQHF. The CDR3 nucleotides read TGTGCCAGCAGTGCCTACCGCTCACCCGATCAGCCCCAGCATTTT.

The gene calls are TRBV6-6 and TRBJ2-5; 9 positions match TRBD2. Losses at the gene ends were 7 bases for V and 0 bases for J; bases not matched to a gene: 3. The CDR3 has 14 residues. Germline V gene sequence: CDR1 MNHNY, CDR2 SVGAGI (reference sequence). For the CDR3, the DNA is TGTGCCAGCATGACTAGCGGCAACCAAGAGACCCAGTACTTC. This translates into CASMTSGNQETQYF.